This paragraph reports one TCR beta chain. The J segment lost 7 bases and the V segment lost 4 bases, leaving 9 bases of the junction unmatched. The V gene's germline CDR1 is WSHSY and CDR2 SAAADI. The CDR3 spans 15 residues. Indicated treatment: oral pan-JAK inhibitor, 5-10 mg twice daily. Researchers gathered lesional scalp punch biopsies and peripheral blood from patients with alopecia areata. RNA extraction and reverse transcription yielded cDNA as sequencing template. TCRdb keeps only in-frame clones here, not all; method: immunoSEQ multiplex PCR. The sample contains some 180,000 clones, 53% of which appear only once. The source of the sample is a study of CD8+ T cells in alopecia areata.

The source material was CD8+ T cells sorted from blood, sampled at week 24, from a patient treated with tofacitinib. This TCR was sampled from a human donor with alopecia areata. The chain joins TRBV10-2 to TRBJ2-2, with TRBD2 identical over 7 bases. This CDR3 is CASSGIAGVNGELFF. CDR3 bases: TGCGCCAGCAGTGGAATAGCGGGTGTCAACGGGGAGCTGTTTTTT.